This passage covers 29 T cell receptor beta chains from one sample sequenced in a study of T-cell reconstitution after alpha-beta-depleted transplantation in children. Preparation of the TCRbeta library used unique molecular identifiers. TCRdb reprocessed the PCR reads with MiXCR, giving one entry per CDR3 protein. The data contain some 290,000 distinct CDR3 sequences, 9.9% of them seen just once; the ten biggest clones take up 9.5% to 13%. Sequencing used PBMCs from the stem cell graft donor, obtained from the stem cell graft. The receptors shown here come from a human donor who donated a stem cell graft to a child with SCID.

A few counts support this clonotype. The CDR3 sequence: CSARDAGAHTEAFF. The CDR3 coding sequence is TGCAGTGCTAGAGACGCAGGGGCCCACACTGAAGCTTTCTTT. The chain links TRBV20-1 to TRBJ1-1; D might be TRBD1 (6 bases). Germline V CDR1 and CDR2: DFQATT, SNEGSKA (reference sequence). This CDR3 comprises 14 residues. Trimming shortened V by 0 bases and J by 3 bases, and 11 bases separated the two germline ends.

The CDR3 coding sequence is TGTGCCAGCAGACCCCGGGGGGGACTGCAAGAGACCCAGTACTTC. It encodes CASRPRGGLQETQYF. This chain joins TRBV5-8 and TRBJ2-5; the match to TRBD2 covers 8 bases. CDR1 SGHTS and CDR2 YDEGEE come from the germline V gene. V lost 5 bases and J lost 2; bases outside the gene matches: 8. This CDR3 has 15 residues.

This clonotype has a handful of counts. This chain connects TRBV7-2 to TRBJ2-7, with 11 bases fitting TRBD1. This CDR3 comprises 16 residues. Germline CDR1 and CDR2: SGHTA and FQGNSA. The ends lost 1 base at V and 5 bases at J; junction bases unmatched: 7. The CDR3 loop is CASSLGPGQGGNEQYF. For the CDR3, the DNA is TGTGCCAGCAGCTTAGGACCGGGACAGGGGGGAAACGAGCAGTACTTC.

This clonotype was picked up a small number of times. The chain employs TRBV12-3 or TRBV12-4 and TRBJ1-6; 10 nucleotides agree with TRBD1. This CDR3 comprises 15 residues. Germline trimming cut 3 bases from V and 5 bases from J; bases unmatched to any gene: 1. Here the CDR3 reads CASSLGQGNNSPLHF. The CDR3 DNA follows: TGTGCCAGCAGTTTGGGACAGGGGAATAATTCACCCCTCCACTTT.

This clonotype was counted many times. The chain recombines TRBV7-6 with TRBJ1-1, with TRBD1 as a possible D gene (5 bases). This CDR3 spans 16 amino acids. V was pared by 2 bases and J by 1 base, with 14 bases between. Per the germline V gene, CDR1 is SGHVS and CDR2 is FNYEAQ. The CDR3 loop is CASSLIPAGGNTEAFF. Here the CDR3 DNA reads TGTGCCAGCAGCTTAATTCCCGCGGGGGGGAACACTGAAGCTTTCTTT.

This clonotype was seen many times. The chain couples TRBV12-3 or TRBV12-4 to TRBJ1-4; D possibly corresponds to TRBD1 (5 bases). V was shortened by 6 bases and J by 8 bases, with 16 bases between the two germline ends. The CDR3 runs 14 residues. This chain's CDR3 is CASSRDGIDEKLFF. CDR3 nucleotide sequence: TGTGCCAGCAGCAGGGACGGGATTGACGAAAAACTGTTTTTT.

V usage is TRBV2 and J usage is TRBJ2-6; a possible D gene is TRBD1 (6 bases). The V and J ends lost 6 bases and 0 bases respectively, with 9 bases between them. Per germline, CDR1 SNHLY and CDR2 FYNNEI. This CDR3 has 15 amino acids. The CDR3: CASRKDSSGANVLTF. The DNA of the CDR3 is TGTGCCAGCAGGAAGGACAGCTCTGGGGCCAACGTCCTGACTTTC.

This clonotype was recorded a few times. This chain links TRBV5-1 with TRBJ2-5; D gene ambiguous. Germline V CDR1 and CDR2: SGHRS, YFSETQ. The CDR3 is 14 residues long. V dropped 1 base and J dropped 4 bases, with 11 bases sitting between them. This chain's CDR3 is CASSLSRLTETQYF. The CDR3 DNA follows: TGCGCCAGCAGCTTGAGTCGGCTCACAGAGACCCAGTACTTC. The complete variable domain, with remaining parts taken from reference TRBV5-1 and TRBJ2-5, reads KAGVTQTPRYLIKTRGQQVTLSCSPISGHRSVSWYQQTPGQGLQFLFEYFSETQRNKGNFPGRFSGRQFSNSRSEMNVSTLELGDSALYLCASSLSRLTETQYFGPGTRLLVL.

The table lists this clonotype with many counts. V gene TRBV14 combines with J gene TRBJ2-2; TRBD1 matches at 8 bases. The germline V gene has CDR1 SGHDN and CDR2 FVKESK. The CDR3 has 15 residues. V trimming: 5 bases; J trimming: 3 bases; junction bases outside the gene matches: 5. This CDR3 is CASSVQGADTGELFF. In nucleotides, the CDR3 is TGTGCCAGCAGCGTGCAGGGGGCGGACACCGGGGAGCTGTTTTTT.

This clonotype occurred a few times. The chain couples TRBV2 to TRBJ2-1; D might be TRBD1 (5 bases). Germline V CDR1 and CDR2: SNHLY, FYNNEI. CDR3 size: 12 residues. This CDR3 is CAEQDSYNEQFF. The CDR3 DNA sequence: TGTGCTGAACAGGACTCCTACAATGAGCAGTTCTTC.

The chain links TRBV20-1 to TRBJ1-1; D is ambiguous. Germline V CDR1 and CDR2: DFQATT, SNEGSKA (reference sequence). This CDR3 spans 11 amino acids. Trimming took 6 bases from V and 5 from J, leaving 10 bases between them. In DNA form, the CDR3 reads TGCAGTGCCTTAGGGTTAACTGAAGCTTTCTTT. This translates into CSALGLTEAFF.

This clonotype was detected many times. The chain joins TRBV27 to TRBJ1-5; tentative D call: TRBD1 (5 bases). Trimming removed 6 bases at V and 1 base at J, with 7 bases between. Germline V gene lookup returns CDR1 MNHEY and CDR2 SMNVEV (reference sequence). This CDR3 spans 13 amino acids. CDR3 region: CASRRQSNQPQHF. The CDR3 nucleotides are TGTGCCAGCAGAAGACAGAGCAATCAGCCCCAGCATTTT.

V gene TRBV11-2 combines with J gene TRBJ2-3; weak D call: TRBD2 (7 bases). The germline V and J ends were trimmed by 1 base and 5 bases, with 13 bases remaining between them. In germline, CDR1 is SGHAT, CDR2 FQNNGV. The CDR3 extends over 15 amino acids. DNA of the CDR3: TGTGCCAGCAGCTTAGTTGGGGGGGCCGGAGATACGCAGTATTTT. Amino acids: CASSLVGGAGDTQYF.

The table lists this clonotype with a few counts. The CDR3: CASSLGDKFYGYTF. The CDR3 DNA is TGTGCCAGCAGCTTGGGAGACAAATTCTATGGCTACACCTTC. The gene calls are TRBV5-6 and TRBJ1-2, with D unclear. Trimming stripped 0 bases from V and 4 bases from J, with 10 bases between. Germline V gene sequence: CDR1 SGHDT, CDR2 YYEEEE. The CDR3 sequence is 14 residues long. Supplemented by reference TRBV5-6 and TRBJ1-2, the full variable domain reads DAGVTQSPTHLIKTRGQQVTLRCSPKSGHDTVSWYQQALGQGPQFIFQYYEEEERQRGNFPDRFSGHQFPNYSSELNVNALLLGDSALYLCASSLGDKFYGYTFGSGTRLTVV.

There are many counts of this clonotype. The gene calls are TRBV3-1 and TRBJ1-1; D is uncertain. The CDR3 is 14 amino acids. Between the trimmed V and J ends, which lost 1 base and 5 bases, there was a span of 11 bases. Germline CDR1 LGHDT, CDR2 YNNKEL (reference sequence). This chain's CDR3 is CASSQGAAQTEAFF. The CDR3 bases are TGTGCCAGCAGCCAAGGAGCAGCGCAGACTGAAGCTTTCTTT.

This clonotype has at least ten counts. V usage is TRBV12-3 or TRBV12-4 and J usage is TRBJ2-3, with D possibly being TRBD2 (6 bases). The germline V and J ends were trimmed by 2 bases and 4 bases, with 13 bases remaining between them. The CDR3 is 15 amino acids. DNA for the CDR3: TGTGCCAGCAGTTTATCGCGGGGTTTGGCAGATACGCAGTATTTT. This translates into CASSLSRGLADTQYF.

V is TRBV5-1 and J is TRBJ2-7, with 7 bases aligning to TRBD1. Trimming took 2 bases from V and 3 from J; bases not matched to a gene: 5. The V gene's germline CDR1 is SGHRS and CDR2 YFSETQ. The CDR3 consists of 14 residues. CDR3 sequence: CASSFQTGIYEQYF. In DNA, the CDR3 is TGCGCCAGCAGCTTTCAGACAGGGATCTACGAGCAGTACTTC.

This rearrangement joins TRBV12-3 or TRBV12-4 to TRBJ2-2; TRBD2 matches at 13 bases. The CDR3 covers 15 residues. V lost 4 bases, J lost 8 bases, and 4 bases stayed unmatched. CDR3 bases: TGTGCCAGCAGTTGGACTAGCGGGGGAACGGGGGAGCTGTTTTTT. Protein sequence: CASSWTSGGTGELFF.

Ten or more counts support this clonotype. The chain links TRBV5-1 to TRBJ1-6, with TRBD1 matching 9 bases. Trimming removed 0 bases from V and 13 bases from J; junction bases left unmatched: 8. The CDR3 loop spans 15 amino acids. Germline V gives CDR1 SGHRS, CDR2 YFSETQ. As DNA, the CDR3 is TGCGCCAGCAGCTTGGCCGGACAGGGGCCCTGGCCCCTCCACTTT. Translated, it gives CASSLAGQGPWPLHF.

This clonotype was seen only a few times. The V gene is TRBV27, the J gene TRBJ1-2; 7 bases line up with TRBD1. The trim removed 5 bases at V and 4 bases at J, leaving 10 bases unmatched. The CDR3 extends over 15 amino acids. The germline V gene has CDR1 MNHEY and CDR2 SMNVEV (reference sequence). CDR3 sequence: CASSPGTVRGYGYTF. DNA of the CDR3: TGTGCCAGCAGTCCCGGGACAGTTCGCGGCTATGGCTACACCTTC.

This clonotype was recorded a few times. V usage is TRBV11-2 and J usage is TRBJ2-7; 10 positions match TRBD1. The junction had 26 bases not matched to a gene; V was cut back by 7 bases and J by 5 bases. CDR3 size: 20 residues. From germline, CDR1 is SGHAT and CDR2 FQNNGV. CDR3 residues: CASTPQILGQGRDRSHEQYF. The CDR3 DNA sequence: TGTGCCAGCACCCCGCAAATACTGGGACAGGGGCGCGATCGGTCCCACGAGCAGTACTTC.

This clonotype was found many times. The CDR3 protein is CASSLEATGGYGNQPQHF. As DNA, the CDR3 is TGCGCCAGCAGCTTGGAAGCTACAGGGGGCTATGGCAATCAGCCCCAGCATTTT. V is TRBV5-1 and J is TRBJ1-5; TRBD1 matches 9 bases. V was pared by 0 bases and J by 2 bases, with 9 bases of the junction left unmatched. The CDR3 covers 18 residues. Germline values: CDR1 SGHRS, CDR2 YFSETQ.

There are a few counts of this clonotype. The chain has TRBV5-1 and TRBJ2-2, with a tentative D call TRBD1 (6 bases). There are 14 residues in the CDR3. V lost 4 bases and J 6 bases, leaving 13 bases between the germline ends. Germline lookup yields CDR1 SGHRS and CDR2 YFSETQ. The CDR3: CASSPRKGAGELFF. CDR3 sequence (DNA): TGCGCCAGCAGCCCTAGGAAGGGGGCCGGGGAGCTGTTTTTT.

Many counts were recorded for this clonotype. This rearrangement joins TRBV10-2 to TRBJ2-1; 9 bases match TRBD2. The germline gives CDR1 WSHSY, CDR2 SAAADI. The CDR3 is 17 amino acids. The V segment lost 2 bases and the J segment 3 bases; nucleotides outside the gene matches: 8. The CDR3: CASSEPEGLAFYNEQFF. The CDR3 nucleotides are TGCGCCAGCAGTGAGCCAGAGGGACTAGCTTTCTACAATGAGCAGTTCTTC.

This clonotype was counted ten times or more. The CDR3 spells CASSVSPALDTQYF. Here the CDR3 DNA reads TGTGCCAGCAGCGTATCCCCCGCGCTAGATACGCAGTATTTT. The chain uses TRBV11-1 and TRBJ2-3; D remains ambiguous. The germline V gene encodes CDR1 SGHAT and CDR2 FQDESV (reference sequence). CDR3 length: 14 amino acids. V lost 5 bases and J 5 bases, leaving 14 bases between the germline ends.

This clonotype was recorded a few times. At one end the junction does not follow the germline gene, possibly because of a read error. J is TRBJ2-5 and V is TRBV20-1; D unclear. This CDR3 is built from 11 residues. Germline V gene sequence: CDR1 DFQATT, CDR2 SNEGSKA (reference sequence). The CDR3 loop reads CSVRRAETQYF. In DNA form, the CDR3 reads TGCAGTGTTAGACGAGCGGAGACCCAGTACTTC.

This clonotype was seen many times. V usage is TRBV10-3 and J usage is TRBJ2-3; possibly TRBD2 for D (5 bases). The length of the CDR3 is 13 residues. Germline CDR1 reads ENHRY; CDR2 reads SYGVKD. V shed 3 bases and J shed 9 bases, with 13 bases lying between them. CDR3 residues: CAISETERETQYF. CDR3 bases: TGTGCCATCAGTGAAACCGAGAGGGAAACGCAGTATTTT.

The rearrangement joins TRBV25-1 to TRBJ2-2, with 12 bases identical to TRBD2. The junction had 7 bases not matched to a gene; V was cut back by 4 bases and J by 4 bases. This CDR3 has 17 residues. Germline CDR1 is MGHDK and CDR2 is SYGVNS. The CDR3 sequence is CASSASSGGGFTGELFF. The CDR3 DNA sequence: TGTGCCAGCAGTGCGTCTAGCGGGGGGGGTTTCACCGGGGAGCTGTTTTTT.

The rearrangement uses TRBV7-9 and TRBJ2-5; 7 bases agree with TRBD2. The ends lost 3 bases at V and 1 base at J; junction bases unmatched: 5. The CDR3 sequence is 15 residues long. Germline V gene lookup returns CDR1 SEHNR and CDR2 FQNEAQ (reference sequence). DNA of the CDR3: TGTGCCAGCAGCTTTGGAGCGGGGACCCAAGAGACCCAGTACTTC. This sequence encodes CASSFGAGTQETQYF.